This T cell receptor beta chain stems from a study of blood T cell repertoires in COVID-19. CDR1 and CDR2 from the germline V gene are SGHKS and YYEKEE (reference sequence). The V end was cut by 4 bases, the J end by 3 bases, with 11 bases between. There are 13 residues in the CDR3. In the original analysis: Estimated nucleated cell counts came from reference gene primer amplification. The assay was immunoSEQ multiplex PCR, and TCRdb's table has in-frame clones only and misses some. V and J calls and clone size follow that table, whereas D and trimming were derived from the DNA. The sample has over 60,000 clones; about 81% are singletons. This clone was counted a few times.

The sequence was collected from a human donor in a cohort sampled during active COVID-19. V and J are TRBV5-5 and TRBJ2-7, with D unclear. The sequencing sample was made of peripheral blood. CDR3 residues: CASSPWAVYEQYF. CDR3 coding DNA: TGTGCCAGCAGCCCTTGGGCAGTCTACGAGCAGTACTTC.